The rows below give T cell receptor beta chains drawn from one sample of a study of regulatory T cells in long-lasting Graves disease. TCRdb reprocessed the multiplex PCR reads with MiXCR, giving one entry per CDR3 protein. The sample carries about 430,000 distinct CDR3 sequences, roughly 23% recorded once. The sequenced sample was peripheral blood mononuclear cells (PBMCs), obtained when the disease was refractory, from a patient treated with antithyroid drugs. The receptor source for this set is a female donor with Graves disease. Both conserved end residues are trimmed from each CDR3. Each record gives: J gene, clone size, V gene, CDR3 protein. Clone size is not always given. Where it is, it says once, few, many or a class for expanded clones.

TRBJ2-6,.,TRBV5-1,ASSDDGPSGANVLT
TRBJ2-2,few,TRBV5-1,ASSSNTTSGMGTNTGELF
TRBJ1-1,.,TRBV29-1,SVVRGATEAF
TRBJ1-5,few,TRBV20-1,SASPFGEGASQPQH
TRBJ1-3,.,TRBV28,ASSADRGSVDTIY
TRBJ2-7,few,TRBV9,ASSARTSATYEQY
TRBJ2-2,.,TRBV7-2,ASSLGPVTGELF
TRBJ2-5,.,TRBV6-2/TRBV6-3,ASSQVGAAAGETQY
TRBJ2-5,many,TRBV28,ASRTGTGRQETQY
TRBJ1-3,few,TRBV10-3,AIRDGTVGNTIY
TRBJ2-3,few,TRBV6-2/TRBV6-3,ASSPTIPRQGLITDTQY
TRBJ2-1,once,TRBV5-1,ASMAGVNEQF
TRBJ2-5,.,TRBV2,ASSFVTSQETQY
TRBJ2-5,many,TRBV28,ASTYPGREGETQY
TRBJ2-5,.,TRBV20-1,SATPSGRTETQY
TRBJ2-1,.,TRBV3-1,ASSQGSNEQF
TRBJ2-7,few,TRBV29-1,SILEGAYEQY
TRBJ1-6,.,TRBV20-1,SARESSRNSPLH